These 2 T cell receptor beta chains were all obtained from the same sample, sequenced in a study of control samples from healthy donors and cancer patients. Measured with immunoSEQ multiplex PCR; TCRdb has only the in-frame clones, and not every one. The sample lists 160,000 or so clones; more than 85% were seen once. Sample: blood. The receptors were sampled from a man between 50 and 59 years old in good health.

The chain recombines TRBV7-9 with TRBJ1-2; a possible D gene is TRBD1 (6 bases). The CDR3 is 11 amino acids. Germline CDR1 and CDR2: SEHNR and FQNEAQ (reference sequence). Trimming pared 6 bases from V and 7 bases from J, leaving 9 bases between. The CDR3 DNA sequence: TGTGCCAGCAGTTGGGACACTGGCTACACCTTC. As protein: CASSWDTGYTF.

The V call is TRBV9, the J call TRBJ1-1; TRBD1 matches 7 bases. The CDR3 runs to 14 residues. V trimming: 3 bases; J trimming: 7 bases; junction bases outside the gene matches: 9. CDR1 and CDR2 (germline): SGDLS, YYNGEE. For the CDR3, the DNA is TGTGCCAGCAGCGAGGCCGGACAGGCGATTGAAGCTTTCTTT. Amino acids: CASSEAGQAIEAFF.